This TCR beta chain was retrieved from a study of response to subunit inactivated influenza vaccine. General study points: Each seasonal influenza vaccination recruits few new T cells, the authors suggested.

A few counts support this clonotype. Its antigen is as yet unknown. From the RT-PCR reads, TCRdb called clonotypes with MiXCR, one entry per CDR3 protein. Among some 500,000 distinct CDR3 sequences, 16% were seen once, and the ten largest hold over 2.5%. From germline, CDR1 is SGHDN and CDR2 FVKESK. V dropped 4 bases and J dropped 4 bases, with 17 bases sitting between them. This CDR3 contains 17 residues. The rearrangement joins TRBV14 to TRBJ2-6; D remains unclear. The sequence was obtained from a man aged 50 to 75 who received an inactivated influenza vaccine. Sequencing was performed on CD4+ T cells sorted from PBMCs, taken about 24 months after vaccination. The CDR3 DNA sequence: TGTGCCAGCAGCCGGAAACCCCAGTACCTCGGGGCCAACGTCCTGACTTTC. This translates into CASSRKPQYLGANVLTF.